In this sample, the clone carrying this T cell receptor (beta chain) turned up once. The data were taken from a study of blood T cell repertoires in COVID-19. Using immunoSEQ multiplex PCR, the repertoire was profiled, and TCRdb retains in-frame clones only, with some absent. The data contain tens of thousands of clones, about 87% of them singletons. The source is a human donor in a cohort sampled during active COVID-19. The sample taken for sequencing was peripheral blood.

CDR3 residues: CASSLSGGPTQYF. The CDR3 coding sequence is TGTGCCAGCAGTTTGTCAGGGGGCCCGACCCAGTACTTC. V is TRBV12-3 or TRBV12-4 and J is TRBJ2-5, with 8 bases matching TRBD1. This CDR3 region has 13 residues. V lost 3 bases, J lost 7 bases, and 4 bases stayed unmatched.